The T cell receptor beta chain under discussion was sequenced for a study of blood T cell repertoires in COVID-19. Looking at the study overall: T cells, B-cell-depleted T cells, or PBMCs supplied cDNA or gDNA.

This clone showed up just a few times. This study enrolled people aged roughly 18 to 89 from about 26 US geographic areas. Categorization into cohorts depended on clinical history that participants reported. Recovery among Cohort 3 donors was established by two negative PCRs, clearance, or symptom resolution. V was trimmed by 5 bases and J by 0 bases, leaving 6 bases between them. Germline V gives CDR1 SGHTA, CDR2 FQGNSA. CDR3 length equals 13 residues. TCRdb's copy holds only in-frame clones and misses some; the assay was immunoSEQ multiplex PCR. The repertoire holds 150,000 to 200,000 clones, around four fifths seen once, with roughly a sixth in the top ten.

Sequencing was performed on PBMCs or T cells enriched from blood (not recorded which). The chain uses TRBV7-2 and TRBJ2-3; D is uncertain. This TCR was recovered from a woman aged 45-59 years who had recovered from COVID-19. Here the CDR3 DNA reads TGTGCCAGCAGCCCGACTAGCACAGATACGCAGTATTTT. Protein sequence: CASSPTSTDTQYF.